This T cell receptor (beta chain) was profiled in a study of control samples from healthy donors and cancer patients. Repertoires were generated with immunoSEQ multiplex PCR, while TCRdb's copy carries only in-frame clones and drops some. The sample holds roughly 130,000 clones; about 95% are singletons and the top ten take approximately 4%. The ends were cut back, 4 bases at V and 8 bases at J, with 14 bases in the middle. Germline V lookup: CDR1 GTSNPN, CDR2 SVGIG (reference sequence). The CDR3 consists of 13 residues. The sequence was obtained from a man under 40 in good health. This chain links TRBV30 with TRBJ1-4; unclear D gene. Sequencing was performed on blood. The CDR3 here is CAWIFDPREKLFF. CDR3 bases: TGTGCCTGGATCTTTGACCCGCGAGAAAAACTGTTTTTT.